This T cell receptor (beta chain) emerged from a study of blood T cells in healthy people across ages. Study information: In model experiments, template switching was able to capture about one barcoded beta molecule for every two T cells that were present.

This clonotype was picked up one time. Per the germline V gene, CDR1 is SGHTA and CDR2 is FQGNSA. CDR3 length equals 14 residues. Trimming took 4 bases from V and 6 from J, leaving 10 bases between them. Primed by a sample-barcoded 5' primer and a J-beta primer mix, a second PCR proceeded for roughly 6 to 12 cycles. Using its own MiXCR run on the 5' RACE reads, TCRdb lists one record per CDR3 protein. Found here are around 650,000 distinct CDR3 sequences, about 30% of them singletons; the top ten hold approximately 15%. V and J are TRBV7-2 and TRBJ1-6, with no clear D. The receptor was isolated from a woman aged 80 or over in good health. Sequenced sample: blood. Here the CDR3 reads CASSSYKGNSPLHF. CDR3 coding DNA: TGTGCCAGCAGCTCCTATAAGGGTAATTCACCCCTCCACTTT.